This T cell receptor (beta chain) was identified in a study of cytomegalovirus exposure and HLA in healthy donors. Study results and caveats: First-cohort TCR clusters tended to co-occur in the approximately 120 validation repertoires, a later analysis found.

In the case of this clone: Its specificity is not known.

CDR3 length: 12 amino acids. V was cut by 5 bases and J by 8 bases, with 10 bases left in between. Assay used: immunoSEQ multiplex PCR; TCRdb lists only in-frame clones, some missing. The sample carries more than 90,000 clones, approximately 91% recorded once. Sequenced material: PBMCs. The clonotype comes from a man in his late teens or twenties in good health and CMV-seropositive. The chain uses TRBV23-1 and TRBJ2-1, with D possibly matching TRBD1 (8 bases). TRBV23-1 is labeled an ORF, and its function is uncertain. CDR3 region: CASSTGGDEQFF. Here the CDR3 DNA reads TGCGCCAGCAGTACAGGGGGGGATGAGCAGTTCTTC.